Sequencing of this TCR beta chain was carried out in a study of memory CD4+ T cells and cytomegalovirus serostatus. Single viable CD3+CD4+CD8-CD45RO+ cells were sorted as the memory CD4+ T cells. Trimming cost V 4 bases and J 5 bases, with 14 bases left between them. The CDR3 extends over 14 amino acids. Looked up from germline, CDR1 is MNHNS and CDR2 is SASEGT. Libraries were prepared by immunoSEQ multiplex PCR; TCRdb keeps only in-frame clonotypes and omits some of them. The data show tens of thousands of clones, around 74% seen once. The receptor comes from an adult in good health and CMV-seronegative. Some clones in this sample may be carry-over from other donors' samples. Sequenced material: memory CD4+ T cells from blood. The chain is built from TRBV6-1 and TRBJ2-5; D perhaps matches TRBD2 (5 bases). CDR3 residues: CASSVGRLRETQYF. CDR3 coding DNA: TGTGCCAGCAGTGTGGGGAGACTCAGGGAGACCCAGTACTTC.